The 3 T cell receptor beta chains below all came from one sample that was sequenced in a study of CD8 T cells in ankylosing spondylitis. In TCRdb, the 5' RACE reads were re-called with MiXCR into one record per CDR3 protein. The repertoire includes roughly 130,000 distinct CDR3 sequences, around 7% of them detected once, and roughly an eighth sits in the top ten. Sample: blood, either unsorted or a sorted T cell fraction (not recorded which). The receptors originated from a male donor with ankylosing spondylitis or in good health (not recorded which).

In this sample, this clonotype turned up many times. CDR3 sequence reads: CASSLKFPASSSGELFF. In DNA form, the CDR3 reads TGTGCCAGCAGCTTAAAGTTCCCGGCTAGTTCGTCCGGGGAGCTGTTTTTT. The rearrangement joins TRBV7-3 to TRBJ2-2; D remains unclear. Trimming removed 1 base at V and 6 bases at J, with 18 bases between. The CDR3 is 17 residues long. The V gene's germline CDR1 is SGHTA and CDR2 FQGTGA.

This clonotype was recorded at least ten times. This sequence joins TRBV12-3 or TRBV12-4 and TRBJ1-5, with a tentative D call TRBD1 (5 bases). The V gene lost 8 bases and the J gene lost 1 base, with 9 bases spanning the gap. This CDR3 spans 13 amino acids. Written as DNA, the CDR3 is TGTGCCAGCCGGTGGACAAGCAATCAGCCCCAGCATTTT. Its protein product is CASRWTSNQPQHF.

This chain uses TRBV5-1 with TRBJ2-2, with D perhaps being TRBD1 or TRBD2 (5 bases each). CDR1 is SGHRS and CDR2 is YFSETQ in the germline V gene. CDR3 size: 15 residues. The ends were cut back, 2 bases at V and 2 bases at J, with 10 bases in the middle. CDR3 sequence reads: CASSFRDGNTGELFF. The DNA of the CDR3 is TGCGCCAGCAGCTTCCGGGACGGAAACACCGGGGAGCTGTTTTTT.